What follows are 10 T cell receptor beta chains derived from one specimen sequenced in a study of T cells after yellow fever vaccination. Using its own MiXCR run on the 5' RACE reads, TCRdb lists one record per CDR3 protein. The sample contains 450,000 to 550,000 distinct CDR3 sequences, less than 25% of which appear only once. This sample comprised PBMCs, obtained roughly 20 days after the first yellow fever vaccination. The receptors were sampled from a man aged 18 to 35 who received the YFV17D yellow fever vaccine.

CDR3 sequence (DNA): TGTGCCAGCAGTCGGACAGGGCTCTTGAGCACTGAAGCTTTCTTT. As protein: CASSRTGLLSTEAFF. The rearrangement joins TRBV6-1 to TRBJ1-1; 8 nucleotides line up with TRBD1. The germline V gene has CDR1 MNHNS and CDR2 SASEGT. The CDR3 covers 15 residues. J was trimmed by 4 bases and V by 5 bases; bases with no gene match: 9.

This clonotype was detected a few times. V is TRBV10-2 and J is TRBJ1-6; no reliable D call. In germline, CDR1 is WSHSY, CDR2 SAAADI. The V end lost 1 base, the J end lost 8 bases, and 12 bases lay between the germline ends. The CDR3 is 15 residues long. The CDR3 coding sequence is TGCGCCAGCAGTGAGTTCAGGACTGGTTATTCACCCCTCCACTTT. It is translated as CASSEFRTGYSPLHF.

There are a few counts of this clonotype. Written as DNA, the CDR3 is TGTGCCAGCAGCTTAACGGCAGGGAATTCACCCCTCCACTTT. Protein product: CASSLTAGNSPLHF. V gene TRBV7-2 combines with J gene TRBJ1-6, with D maybe TRBD1 (5 bases). Trimming removed 2 bases from V and 7 bases from J, with 9 bases in between. Germline V gene data show CDR1 as SGHTA and CDR2 as FQGNSA. The CDR3 is 14 residues long.

There are a few counts of this clonotype. The chain links TRBV5-6 to TRBJ2-7; D is possibly TRBD1 (5 bases). CDR1 is SGHDT, CDR2 YYEEEE, per germline. The length of the CDR3 is 14 residues. V was pared by 2 bases and J by 6 bases, with 15 bases between. DNA of the CDR3: TGTGCCAGCAGCTTAGTCCAGGGATATCGCGAGCAGTACTTC. This encodes CASSLVQGYREQYF.

This clonotype occurred a few times. The chain carries TRBV29-1 and TRBJ2-7, with D tentatively TRBD2 (7 bases). V was trimmed by 6 bases and J by 1 base, leaving 13 bases between them. This CDR3 is 13 amino acids long. Germline-derived CDR1 and CDR2 are SQVTM and ANQGSEA. Here the CDR3 DNA reads TGCAGCGTCGGAGGGGGGGCTTCCTACGAGCAGTACTTC. Translated: CSVGGGASYEQYF.

The chain recombines TRBV5-5 with TRBJ2-3; D uncertain. The CDR3 has 13 residues. Per the germline V gene, CDR1 is SGHKS and CDR2 is YYEKEE (reference sequence). The ends were cut back, 0 bases at V and 8 bases at J, with 10 bases in the middle. The CDR3 bases are TGTGCCAGCAGCTTGGGGCTCGCTGGTACGCAGTATTTT. It is translated as CASSLGLAGTQYF.

Regarding this clonotype: Germline is not matched at one junction end, which may reflect a read error. This rearrangement joins TRBV7-7 to TRBJ2-5; 10 bases map to TRBD2. Germline V gives CDR1 SSHAT, CDR2 FNYEAQ (reference sequence). The CDR3 spans 15 residues. The CDR3 sequence: CASSLDSGRAETQYF. CDR3 bases: TGTGCTAGCAGCTTAGACAGCGGGAGGGCAGAGACCCAGTACTTC.

This clonotype occurred a few times. The chain links TRBV18 to TRBJ2-7; D remains unclear. Per the germline V gene, CDR1 is KGHSH and CDR2 is LQKENI. The CDR3 contains 12 residues. Trimming cost V 3 bases and J 6 bases, with 9 bases left between them. The CDR3: CASSPRIGEQYF. The CDR3 DNA is TGTGCCAGCTCACCTCGGATAGGCGAGCAGTACTTC. Supplemented by reference TRBV18 and TRBJ2-7, the full variable domain reads NAGVMQNPRHLVRRRGQEARLRCSPMKGHSHVYWYRQLPEEGLKFMVYLQKENIIDESGMPKERFSAEFPKEGPSILRIQQVVRGDSAAYFCASSPRIGEQYFGPGTRLTVT.

CDR3 amino acids: CASSYNRRTQETQYF. The CDR3 DNA is TGTGCCAGCAGTTACAACCGACGGACCCAAGAGACCCAGTACTTC. The chain joins TRBV11-2 to TRBJ2-5; D unclear. Trimming removed 6 bases from V and 1 base from J, with 15 bases in between. This CDR3 has 15 residues. Germline CDR1 is SGHAT and CDR2 is FQNNGV.

The chain couples TRBV7-8 to TRBJ2-1; D is possibly TRBD1 or TRBD2 (6 bases each). The germline V and J ends were trimmed by 5 bases and 6 bases, with 20 bases remaining between them. The CDR3 is made up of 16 amino acids. The germline V gene has CDR1 SGHVS and CDR2 FQNEAQ. The CDR3 sequence is CASSTYSVRGANEQFF. In DNA, the CDR3 is TGTGCCAGCAGCACTTATAGCGTGAGGGGGGCCAATGAGCAGTTCTTC.